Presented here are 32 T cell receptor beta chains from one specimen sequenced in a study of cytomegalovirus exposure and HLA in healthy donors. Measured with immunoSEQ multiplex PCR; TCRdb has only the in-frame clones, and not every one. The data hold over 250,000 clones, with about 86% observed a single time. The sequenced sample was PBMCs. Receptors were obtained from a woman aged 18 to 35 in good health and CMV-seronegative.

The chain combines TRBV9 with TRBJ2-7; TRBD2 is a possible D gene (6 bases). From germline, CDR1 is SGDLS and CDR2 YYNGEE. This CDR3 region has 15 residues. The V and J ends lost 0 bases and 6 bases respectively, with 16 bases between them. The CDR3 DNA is TGTGCCAGCAGCGTAGATGCTAGCGCTCTCGGCGAGCAGTACTTC. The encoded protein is CASSVDASALGEQYF.

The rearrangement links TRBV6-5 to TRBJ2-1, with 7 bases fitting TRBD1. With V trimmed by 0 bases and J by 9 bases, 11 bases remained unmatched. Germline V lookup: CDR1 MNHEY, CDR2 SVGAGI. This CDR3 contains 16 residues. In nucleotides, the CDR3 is TGTGCCAGCAGTTACTCGTTAGGAACAGGGGCAGGTGAGCAGTTCTTC. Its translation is CASSYSLGTGAGEQFF.

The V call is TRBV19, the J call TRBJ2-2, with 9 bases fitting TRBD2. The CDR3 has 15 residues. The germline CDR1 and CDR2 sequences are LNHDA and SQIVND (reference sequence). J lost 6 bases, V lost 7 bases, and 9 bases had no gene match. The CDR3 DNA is TGTGCCAGTACAATAGCGGGAGAAGTTGCCGGGGAGCTGTTTTTT. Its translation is CASTIAGEVAGELFF. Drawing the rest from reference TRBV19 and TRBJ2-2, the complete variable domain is DGGITQSPKYLFRKEGQNVTLSCEQNLNHDAMYWYRQDPGQGLRLIYYSQIVNDFQKGDIAEGYSVSREKKESFPLTVTSAQKNPTAFYLCASTIAGEVAGELFFGEGSRLTVL.

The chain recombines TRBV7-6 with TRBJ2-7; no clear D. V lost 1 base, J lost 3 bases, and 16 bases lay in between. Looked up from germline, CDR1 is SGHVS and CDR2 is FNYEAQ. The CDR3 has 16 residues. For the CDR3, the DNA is TGTGCCAGCAGCTTAGACCCCCCCCCAACCGGCTACGAGCAGTACTTC. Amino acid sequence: CASSLDPPPTGYEQYF. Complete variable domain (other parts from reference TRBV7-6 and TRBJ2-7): GAGVSQSPRYKVTKRGQDVALRCDPISGHVSLYWYRQALGQGPEFLTYFNYEAQQDKSGLPNDRFSAERPEGSISTLTIQRTEQRDSAMYRCASSLDPPPTGYEQYFGPGTRLTVT.

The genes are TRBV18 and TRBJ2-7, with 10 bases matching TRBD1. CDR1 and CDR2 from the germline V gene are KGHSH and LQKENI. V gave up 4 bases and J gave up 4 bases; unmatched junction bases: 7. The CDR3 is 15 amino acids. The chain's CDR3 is CASSRPGQGWYEQYF. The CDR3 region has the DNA TGTGCCAGCTCACGTCCGGGACAGGGGTGGTACGAGCAGTACTTC.

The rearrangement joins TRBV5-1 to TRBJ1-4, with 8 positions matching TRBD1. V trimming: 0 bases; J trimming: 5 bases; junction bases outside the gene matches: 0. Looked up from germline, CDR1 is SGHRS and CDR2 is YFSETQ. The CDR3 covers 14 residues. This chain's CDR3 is CASSLDRGNEKLFF. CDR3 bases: TGCGCCAGCAGCTTGGACAGGGGGAATGAAAAACTGTTTTTT.

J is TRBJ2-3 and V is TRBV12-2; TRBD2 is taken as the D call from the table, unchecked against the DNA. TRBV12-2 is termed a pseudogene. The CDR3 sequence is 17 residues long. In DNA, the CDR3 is TGTGCAAGTCGCCCCGTCTGCCTAGCGGGAGGCACAGATACGCAGTATTTT. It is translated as CASRPVCLAGGTDTQYF.

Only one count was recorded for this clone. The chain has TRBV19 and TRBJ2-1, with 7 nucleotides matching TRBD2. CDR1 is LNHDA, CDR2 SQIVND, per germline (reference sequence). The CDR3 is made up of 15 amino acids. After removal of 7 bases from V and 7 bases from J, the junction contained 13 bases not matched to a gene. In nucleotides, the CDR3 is TGTGCCAGTAATAATCCGGGACTAACATTGAATGAGCAGTTCTTC. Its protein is CASNNPGLTLNEQFF.

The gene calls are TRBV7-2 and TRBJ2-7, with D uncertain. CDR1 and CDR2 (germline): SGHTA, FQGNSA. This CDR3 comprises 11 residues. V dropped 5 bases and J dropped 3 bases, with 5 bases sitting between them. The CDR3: CASSPRYEQYF. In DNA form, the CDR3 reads TGTGCCAGCAGCCCCCGCTACGAGCAGTACTTC.

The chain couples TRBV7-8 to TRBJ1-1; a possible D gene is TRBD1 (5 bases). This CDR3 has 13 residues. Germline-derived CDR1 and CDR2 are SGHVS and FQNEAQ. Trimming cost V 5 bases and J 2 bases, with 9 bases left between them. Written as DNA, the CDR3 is TGTGCCAGCAGCCGACAGAGAAACACTGAAGCTTTCTTT. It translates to CASSRQRNTEAFF.

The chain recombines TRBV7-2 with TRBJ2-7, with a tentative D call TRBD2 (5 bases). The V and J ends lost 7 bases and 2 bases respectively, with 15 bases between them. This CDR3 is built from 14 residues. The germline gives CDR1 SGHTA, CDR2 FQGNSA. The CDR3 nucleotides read TGTGCCAGCACCCTGGGGAGTTACCCCTACGAGCAGTACTTC. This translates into CASTLGSYPYEQYF.

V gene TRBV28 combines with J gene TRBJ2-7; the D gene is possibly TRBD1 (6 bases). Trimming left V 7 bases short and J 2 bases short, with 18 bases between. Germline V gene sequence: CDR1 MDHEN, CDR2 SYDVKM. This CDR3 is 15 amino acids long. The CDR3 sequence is CASTPTGTPPYEQYF. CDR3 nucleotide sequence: TGTGCCAGCACTCCTACCGGGACACCACCCTACGAGCAGTACTTC.

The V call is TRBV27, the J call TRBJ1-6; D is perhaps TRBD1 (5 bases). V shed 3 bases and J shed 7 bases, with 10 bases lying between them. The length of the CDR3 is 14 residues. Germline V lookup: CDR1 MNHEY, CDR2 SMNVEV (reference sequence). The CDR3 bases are TGTGCCAGCAGTTTTCTGGGGGGAAATTCACCCCTCCACTTT. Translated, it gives CASSFLGGNSPLHF.

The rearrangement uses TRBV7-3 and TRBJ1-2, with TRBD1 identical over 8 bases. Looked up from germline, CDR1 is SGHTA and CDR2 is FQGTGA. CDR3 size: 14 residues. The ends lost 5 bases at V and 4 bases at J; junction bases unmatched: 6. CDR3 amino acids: CASSARQGSYGYTF. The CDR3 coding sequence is TGTGCCAGCAGCGCCCGACAGGGGAGCTATGGCTACACCTTC.

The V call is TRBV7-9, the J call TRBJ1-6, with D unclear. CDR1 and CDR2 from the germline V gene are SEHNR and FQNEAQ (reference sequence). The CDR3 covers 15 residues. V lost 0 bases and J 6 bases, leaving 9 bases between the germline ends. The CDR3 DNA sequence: TGTGCCAGCAGCTTAGCTGCGGTTAGTAATTCACCCCTCCACTTT. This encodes CASSLAAVSNSPLHF.

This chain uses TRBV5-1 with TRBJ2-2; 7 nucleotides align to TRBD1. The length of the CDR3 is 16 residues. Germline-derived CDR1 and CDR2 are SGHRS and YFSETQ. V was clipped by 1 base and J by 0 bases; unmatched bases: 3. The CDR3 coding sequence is TGCGCCAGCAGCTTGCGCGGACAGGCGAACACCGGGGAGCTGTTTTTT. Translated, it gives CASSLRGQANTGELFF.

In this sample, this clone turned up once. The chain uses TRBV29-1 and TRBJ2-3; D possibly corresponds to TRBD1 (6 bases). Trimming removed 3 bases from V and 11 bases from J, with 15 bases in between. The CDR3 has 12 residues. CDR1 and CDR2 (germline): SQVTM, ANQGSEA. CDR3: CSVDKQGKEQYF. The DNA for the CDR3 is TGCAGCGTTGATAAACAGGGAAAGGAGCAGTATTTT.

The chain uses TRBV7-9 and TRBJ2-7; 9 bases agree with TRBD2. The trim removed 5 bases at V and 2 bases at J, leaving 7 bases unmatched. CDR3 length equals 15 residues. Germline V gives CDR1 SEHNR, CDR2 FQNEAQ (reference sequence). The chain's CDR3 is CASSPRLAATYEQYF. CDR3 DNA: TGTGCCAGCAGCCCCAGACTAGCGGCTACCTACGAGCAGTACTTC.

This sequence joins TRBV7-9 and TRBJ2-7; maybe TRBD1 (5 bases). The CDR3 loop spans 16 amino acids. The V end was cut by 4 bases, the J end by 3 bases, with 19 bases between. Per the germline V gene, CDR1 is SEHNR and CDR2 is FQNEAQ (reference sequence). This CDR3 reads CASSSPPRTLGYEQYF. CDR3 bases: TGTGCCAGCAGCTCCCCTCCCCGGACATTAGGCTACGAGCAGTACTTC.

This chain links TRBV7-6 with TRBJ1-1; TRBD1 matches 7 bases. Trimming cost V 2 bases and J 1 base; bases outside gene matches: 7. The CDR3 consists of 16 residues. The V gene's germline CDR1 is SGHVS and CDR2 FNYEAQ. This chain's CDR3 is CASSLNQGQTNTEAFF. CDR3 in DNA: TGTGCCAGCAGCTTAAACCAGGGACAGACGAACACTGAAGCTTTCTTT.

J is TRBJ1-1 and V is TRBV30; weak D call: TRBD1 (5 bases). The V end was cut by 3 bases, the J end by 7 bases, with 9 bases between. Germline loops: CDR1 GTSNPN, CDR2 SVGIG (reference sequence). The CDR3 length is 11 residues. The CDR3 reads CAWSRVGEAFF. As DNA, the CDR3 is TGTGCCTGGAGCAGGGTGGGTGAAGCTTTCTTT.

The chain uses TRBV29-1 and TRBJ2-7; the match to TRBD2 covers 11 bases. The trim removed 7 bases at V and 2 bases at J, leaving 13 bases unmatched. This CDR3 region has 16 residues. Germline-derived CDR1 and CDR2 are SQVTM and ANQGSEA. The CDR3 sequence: CSASSGTSGRAYEQYF. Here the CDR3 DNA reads TGCAGCGCAAGCTCCGGGACTAGCGGCCGAGCCTACGAGCAGTACTTC.

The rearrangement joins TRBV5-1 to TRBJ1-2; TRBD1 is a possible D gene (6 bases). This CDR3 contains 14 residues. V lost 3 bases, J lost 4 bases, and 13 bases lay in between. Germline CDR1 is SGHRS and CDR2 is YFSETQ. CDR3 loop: CASSWGQGGYGYTF. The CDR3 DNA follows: TGCGCCAGCAGCTGGGGGCAGGGCGGCTATGGCTACACCTTC.

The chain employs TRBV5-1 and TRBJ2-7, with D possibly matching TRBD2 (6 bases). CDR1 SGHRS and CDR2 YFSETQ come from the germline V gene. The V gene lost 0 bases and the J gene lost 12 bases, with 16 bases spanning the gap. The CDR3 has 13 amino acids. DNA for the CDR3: TGCGCCAGCAGCTTGGGAGGGACTGATAAAGGGTACTTC. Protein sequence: CASSLGGTDKGYF.

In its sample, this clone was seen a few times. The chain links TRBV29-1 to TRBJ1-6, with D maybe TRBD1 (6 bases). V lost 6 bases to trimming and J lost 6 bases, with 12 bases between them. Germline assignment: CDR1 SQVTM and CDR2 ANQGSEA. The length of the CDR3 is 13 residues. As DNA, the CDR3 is TGCAGCGTGGGTCAGGGGCGTAATTCACCCCTCCACTTT. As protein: CSVGQGRNSPLHF.

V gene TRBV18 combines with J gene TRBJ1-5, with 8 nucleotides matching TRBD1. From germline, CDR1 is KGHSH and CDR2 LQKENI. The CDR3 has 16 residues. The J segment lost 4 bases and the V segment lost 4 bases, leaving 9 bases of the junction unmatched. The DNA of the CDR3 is TGTGCCAGCTCACAACGGACAGGGCGCGATAATCAGCCCCAGCATTTT. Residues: CASSQRTGRDNQPQHF.

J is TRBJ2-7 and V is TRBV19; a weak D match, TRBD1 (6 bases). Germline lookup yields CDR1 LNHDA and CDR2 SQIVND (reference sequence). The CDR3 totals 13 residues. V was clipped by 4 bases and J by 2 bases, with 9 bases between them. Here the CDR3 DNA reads TGTGCCAGTAGTAACAGGGTCACCTACGAGCAGTACTTC. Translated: CASSNRVTYEQYF.

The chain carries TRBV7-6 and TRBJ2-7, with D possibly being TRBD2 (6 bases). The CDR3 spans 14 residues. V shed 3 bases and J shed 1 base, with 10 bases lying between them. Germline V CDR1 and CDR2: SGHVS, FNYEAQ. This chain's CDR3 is CASSFGTGSYEQYF. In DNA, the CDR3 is TGTGCCAGCAGCTTCGGGACTGGATCCTACGAGCAGTACTTC.

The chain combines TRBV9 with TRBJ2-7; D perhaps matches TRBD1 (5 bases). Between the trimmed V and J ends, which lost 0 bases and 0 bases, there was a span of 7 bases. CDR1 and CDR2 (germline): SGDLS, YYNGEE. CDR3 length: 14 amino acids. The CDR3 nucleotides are TGTGCCAGCAGCGTAGCCAGGGACTCCTACGAGCAGTACTTC. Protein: CASSVARDSYEQYF.

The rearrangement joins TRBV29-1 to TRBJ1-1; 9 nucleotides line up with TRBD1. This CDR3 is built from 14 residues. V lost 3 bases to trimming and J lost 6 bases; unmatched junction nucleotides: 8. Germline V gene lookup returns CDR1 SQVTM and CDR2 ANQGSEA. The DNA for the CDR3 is TGCAGCGTTGAGGGACAGGGAGGGAAGGCTGAAGCTTTCTTT. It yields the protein CSVEGQGGKAEAFF.

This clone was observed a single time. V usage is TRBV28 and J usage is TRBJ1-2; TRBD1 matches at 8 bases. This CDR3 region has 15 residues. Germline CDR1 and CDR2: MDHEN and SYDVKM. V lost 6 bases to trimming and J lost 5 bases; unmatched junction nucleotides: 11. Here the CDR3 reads CASSPAGQGEYGYTF. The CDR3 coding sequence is TGTGCCAGCAGCCCCGCCGGACAGGGTGAATATGGCTACACCTTC.

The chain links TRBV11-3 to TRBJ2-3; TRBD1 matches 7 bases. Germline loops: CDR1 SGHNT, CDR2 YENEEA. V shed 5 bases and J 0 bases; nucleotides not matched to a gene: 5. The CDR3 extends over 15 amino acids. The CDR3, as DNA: TGTGCCAGCAGCCACGGGACAGTCAGCACAGATACGCAGTATTTT. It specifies CASSHGTVSTDTQYF.